The 28 T cell receptor beta chains below all came from one sample that was sequenced in a study of blood T cell repertoires in COVID-19. TCRdb keeps only in-frame clones here, not all; method: immunoSEQ multiplex PCR. Of under 130,000 clones in the sample, 65% to 90% were seen once. The sequencing sample was made of peripheral blood. These receptors were taken from a man between 50 and 59 years old with acute or convalescent COVID-19.

The rearrangement joins TRBV27 to TRBJ1-5; D is undetermined. Trimming took 3 bases from V and 0 from J, leaving 9 bases between them. The CDR3 length is 15 residues. The germline CDR1 and CDR2 sequences are MNHEY and SMNVEV (reference sequence). This chain's CDR3 is CASSFRGTSNQPQHF. Written as DNA, the CDR3 is TGTGCCAGCAGTTTCCGGGGTACTAGCAATCAGCCCCAGCATTTT.

The chain employs TRBV25-1 and TRBJ1-5; D remains ambiguous. The V gene's germline CDR1 is MGHDK and CDR2 SYGVNS. The CDR3 loop spans 13 amino acids. V lost 2 bases to trimming and J lost 4 bases, with 6 bases between them. The CDR3 sequence is CASSEMQNQPQHF. The CDR3 region has the DNA TGTGCCAGCAGTGAAATGCAGAATCAGCCCCAGCATTTT.

The DNA of the CDR3 is TGTGCCAGCAGCGGCCCGCAGGGGCTTAATGGCTACACCTTC. Amino acid sequence: CASSGPQGLNGYTF. This chain uses TRBV5-4 with TRBJ1-2, with TRBD1 as a possible D gene (6 bases). Per the germline V gene, CDR1 is SGHNT and CDR2 is YYREEE (reference sequence). V was shortened by 4 bases and J by 6 bases, with 16 bases between the two germline ends. The CDR3 totals 14 residues.

V gene TRBV12-3 or TRBV12-4 combines with J gene TRBJ2-7; 7 bases match TRBD2. This CDR3 comprises 13 residues. J gave up 6 bases and V 5 bases, and 7 bases lay outside the gene matches. The CDR3 sequence is CASSGEGTGEQYF. CDR3 DNA: TGTGCCAGCAGTGGGGAGGGAACGGGCGAGCAGTACTTC.

This chain links TRBV5-4 with TRBJ2-7; D might be TRBD2 (7 bases). The germline V and J ends were trimmed by 4 bases and 6 bases, with 23 bases remaining between them. The germline V gene encodes CDR1 SGHNT and CDR2 YYREEE (reference sequence). The CDR3 runs 16 residues. CDR3 residues: CASSPAGVQGLGEQYF. In DNA form, the CDR3 reads TGTGCCAGCAGCCCCGCGGGGGTACAGGGCCTCGGCGAGCAGTACTTC.

V and J are TRBV30 and TRBJ1-2, with a tentative D call TRBD1 (6 bases). Germline assignment: CDR1 GTSNPN and CDR2 SVGIG (reference sequence). The CDR3 runs 12 residues. Trimming left V 4 bases short and J 6 bases short, with 12 bases between. Here the CDR3 reads CAWIGGADGYTF. CDR3 in DNA: TGTGCCTGGATCGGGGGGGCAGATGGCTACACCTTC.

The chain is built from TRBV9 and TRBJ2-2, with unresolved D. The CDR3 has 15 amino acids. In germline, CDR1 is SGDLS, CDR2 YYNGEE. The V end lost 0 bases, the J end lost 1 base, and 7 bases lay between the germline ends. The CDR3 sequence is CASSVVSQNTGELFF. CDR3 bases: TGTGCCAGCAGCGTAGTCAGTCAGAACACCGGGGAGCTGTTTTTT.

This chain links TRBV6-5 with TRBJ1-5; D is undetermined. Germline V gene lookup returns CDR1 MNHEY and CDR2 SVGAGI. CDR3 length: 15 residues. V was clipped by 0 bases and J by 6 bases, with 12 bases between them. The CDR3 bases are TGTGCCAGCAGTTACTCTAGCAGCATGAGTCAGCCCCAGCATTTT. As protein: CASSYSSSMSQPQHF.

The V and J genes are TRBV4-1 and TRBJ1-5; no clear D gene. Trimming took off 1 base at V and 3 bases at J, with 10 bases between the two ends. This CDR3 has 15 amino acids. From germline, CDR1 is MGHRA and CDR2 YSYEKL. DNA for the CDR3: TGCGCCAGCAGCCAAGGGCGAGGAATCAATCAGCCCCAGCATTTT. Its protein product is CASSQGRGINQPQHF.

The chain recombines TRBV7-2 with TRBJ1-1; D uncertain. In germline, CDR1 is SGHTA, CDR2 FQGNSA. Trimming stripped 2 bases from V and 7 bases from J, with 14 bases between. The CDR3 runs to 14 residues. Here the CDR3 DNA reads TGTGCCAGCAGCTTACCTAGTCGGGAGGTTGAAGCTTTCTTT. Its translation: CASSLPSREVEAFF. The whole variable domain, remainder taken from reference TRBV7-2 and TRBJ1-1, is GAGVSQSPSNKVTEKGKDVELRCDPISGHTALYWYRQSLGQGLEFLIYFQGNSAPDKSGLPSDRFSAERTGGSVSTLTIQRTQQEDSAVYLCASSLPSREVEAFFGQGTRLTVV.

The chain carries TRBV6-1 and TRBJ2-2; tentative D call: TRBD2 (6 bases). With 4 bases removed from V and 0 bases from J, the gap between germline ends came to 24 bases. The CDR3 has 20 residues. Per the germline V gene, CDR1 is MNHNS and CDR2 is SASEGT. The CDR3 sequence: CASSALTPKRLGANTGELFF. The CDR3 nucleotides read TGTGCCAGCAGTGCATTAACTCCCAAGAGACTAGGAGCGAACACCGGGGAGCTGTTTTTT.

The J gene is TRBJ1-2, the V gene TRBV6-5; possible D gene TRBD1, 5 bases. Germline V gene sequence: CDR1 MNHEY, CDR2 SVGAGI. This CDR3 contains 12 residues. V was shortened by 6 bases and J by 8 bases, with 13 bases between the two germline ends. CDR3 sequence: CASRQGRKGYTF. The CDR3 DNA is TGTGCCAGCAGGCAGGGAAGGAAAGGCTACACCTTC.

The sample holds a few counts of this clone. The chain joins TRBV5-6 to TRBJ2-5; 7 bases fit TRBD1. The CDR3 has 15 amino acids. The germline V gene has CDR1 SGHDT and CDR2 YYEEEE. Trimming took 0 bases from V and 5 from J; bases not matched to a gene: 7. The CDR3 here is CASSLADRELETQYF. Here the CDR3 DNA reads TGTGCCAGCAGCTTGGCCGACAGGGAGCTTGAGACCCAGTACTTC.

The chain joins TRBV27 to TRBJ2-3; TRBD2 might be the D (6 bases). Trimming cost V 2 bases and J 0 bases, with 12 bases left between them. Germline assignment: CDR1 MNHEY and CDR2 SMNVEV (reference sequence). The CDR3 spans 16 residues. The CDR3 DNA is TGTGCCAGCAGTTTAAACCTAGCGCCTAGCACAGATACGCAGTATTTT. Translating gives CASSLNLAPSTDTQYF.

The chain has TRBV6-5 and TRBJ2-1, with 7 bases aligning to TRBD1. The J segment lost 3 bases and the V segment lost 7 bases, leaving 3 bases of the junction unmatched. The CDR3 runs to 13 residues. Per germline, CDR1 MNHEY and CDR2 SVGAGI. The CDR3 reads CASTRQGYNEQFF. The CDR3 region has the DNA TGTGCCAGCACTAGACAGGGCTACAATGAGCAGTTCTTC.

The genes are TRBV12-3 or TRBV12-4 and TRBJ2-1; the D is unclear. Deletions cut 4 bases from V and 9 bases from J, with 7 bases between. The CDR3 runs to 11 residues. CDR3 region: CASSSASEQFF. The CDR3 nucleotides read TGTGCCAGCAGTTCAGCCAGTGAGCAGTTCTTC.

This clone was seen just once. The chain recombines TRBV6-5 with TRBJ2-5, with 9 bases aligning to TRBD1. Germline assignment: CDR1 MNHEY and CDR2 SVGAGI. The CDR3 has 14 residues. Trimming at V came to 2 bases and at J to 5 bases, leaving 3 bases not matched to a gene. CDR3 region: CASSYDRGRETQYF. CDR3 in DNA: TGTGCCAGCAGTTACGACAGGGGGAGGGAGACCCAGTACTTC.

This chain links TRBV28 with TRBJ2-7, with 8 bases fitting TRBD2. The CDR3 length is 15 residues. In germline, CDR1 is MDHEN, CDR2 SYDVKM. With 4 bases clipped from V and 4 bases from J, the junction kept 9 bases outside the gene matches. In DNA, the CDR3 is TGTGCCAGCAGTTCCGGGAGGGCCAATAGTTACGAGCAGTACTTC. Its translation is CASSSGRANSYEQYF.

This clone was found once. The chain is built from TRBV19 and TRBJ1-5; D possibly corresponds to TRBD1 (5 bases). V was pared by 7 bases and J by 2 bases, with 12 bases between. Germline V lookup: CDR1 LNHDA, CDR2 SQIVND (reference sequence). The CDR3 length is 14 residues. CDR3 loop: CASTPGNGNQPQHF. The CDR3 nucleotides read TGTGCCAGTACTCCAGGGAATGGCAATCAGCCCCAGCATTTT.

CDR3 sequence (DNA): TGTGCCAGCAGTGAGCCGGGGGCCGGGGAGCTGTTTTTT. As protein: CASSEPGAGELFF. This chain connects TRBV6-1 to TRBJ2-2; tentatively, D is TRBD2 (6 bases). Germline V gene data show CDR1 as MNHNS and CDR2 as SASEGT. This CDR3 is built from 13 residues. V lost 3 bases and J 6 bases, leaving 8 bases between the germline ends.

J is TRBJ2-1 and V is TRBV9; 10 bases are a match to TRBD2. Per germline, CDR1 SGDLS and CDR2 YYNGEE. The V segment lost 0 bases and the J segment 3 bases; nucleotides outside the gene matches: 6. The CDR3 extends over 17 amino acids. CDR3 nucleotide sequence: TGTGCCAGCAGCGTAGCATCTAGCGGGAGTGTCTACAATGAGCAGTTCTTC. This gives the protein CASSVASSGSVYNEQFF.

In DNA form, the CDR3 reads TGTGCCAGCAGCTTCTATCAGGGGGCGCGCACTGAAGCTTTCTTT. Protein sequence: CASSFYQGARTEAFF. The V and J genes are TRBV5-4 and TRBJ1-1, with 8 bases fitting TRBD1. V was pared by 2 bases and J by 4 bases, with 7 bases of the junction left unmatched. CDR3 size: 15 residues. Germline V CDR1 and CDR2: SGHNT, YYREEE (reference sequence).

V gene TRBV11-3 combines with J gene TRBJ1-1; possible D gene TRBD1, 6 bases. Germline V gives CDR1 SGHNT, CDR2 YENEEA. CDR3 length equals 16 residues. V was shortened by 2 bases and J by 1 base, with 14 bases between the two germline ends. DNA of the CDR3: TGTGCCAGCAGCTTAAACAGGGCTGGGGAGAACACTGAAGCTTTCTTT. Protein: CASSLNRAGENTEAFF.

This chain joins TRBV28 and TRBJ1-6; TRBD1 is a possible D gene (6 bases). The CDR3 loop spans 14 amino acids. V gave up 7 bases and J gave up 7 bases, with 14 bases separating them. The germline V gene encodes CDR1 MDHEN and CDR2 SYDVKM. Here the CDR3 reads CASTHDQGNSPLHF. DNA of the CDR3: TGTGCCAGCACCCATGACCAGGGGAATTCACCCCTCCACTTT. The full variable domain, in which reference TRBV28 and TRBJ1-6 provide the parts outside the CDR3, is DVKVTQSSRYLVKRTGEKVFLECVQDMDHENMFWYRQDPGLGLRLIYFSYDVKMKEKGDIPEGYSVSREKKERFSLILESASTNQTSMYLCASTHDQGNSPLHFGNGTRLTVT.

The rearrangement links TRBV6-1 to TRBJ1-5; D call uncertain. Trimming removed 1 base from V and 2 bases from J, with 15 bases in between. Germline V CDR1 and CDR2: MNHNS, SASEGT. This CDR3 region has 17 residues. CDR3 nucleotide sequence: TGTGCCAGCAGTGAAGTACCGGGGATGTTTGGCAATCAGCCCCAGCATTTT. Residues: CASSEVPGMFGNQPQHF.

J is TRBJ2-7 and V is TRBV7-2; the D gene is possibly TRBD2 (7 bases). CDR1 and CDR2 (germline): SGHTA, FQGNSA. The CDR3 is made up of 15 amino acids. V was cut by 1 base and J by 3 bases, with 13 bases left in between. DNA for the CDR3: TGTGCCAGCAGCTTAGTAGGGGGGGAGGACTACGAGCAGTACTTC. Protein: CASSLVGGEDYEQYF.

The J gene is TRBJ2-3, the V gene TRBV7-9, with 7 bases fitting TRBD1. The CDR3 consists of 15 residues. Germline-derived CDR1 and CDR2 are SEHNR and FQNEAQ (reference sequence). Trimming cost V 1 base and J 2 bases; bases outside gene matches: 3. This CDR3 reads CASSLGDSHTDTQYF. The CDR3, as DNA: TGTGCCAGCAGCTTAGGGGACAGCCACACAGATACGCAGTATTTT.

This chain joins TRBV5-1 and TRBJ1-3, with 12 positions matching TRBD1. The trim removed 4 bases at V and 3 bases at J, leaving 11 bases unmatched. CDR1 and CDR2 (germline): SGHRS, YFSETQ. This CDR3 is 18 amino acids long. CDR3 protein: CASSPVGTGGSYGNTIYF. The CDR3 DNA sequence: TGCGCCAGCAGCCCAGTTGGGACAGGGGGCAGCTATGGAAACACCATATATTTT.